These T cell receptor beta chains were read from a single sample in a study of cytomegalovirus exposure and HLA in healthy donors. The assay was immunoSEQ multiplex PCR, and TCRdb's table has in-frame clones only and misses some. Of 75,000 to 90,000 clones listed, approximately 80% are singletons. Sequenced input: PBMCs. The receptors shown here come from a man over 45 in good health and CMV-seronegative. Both conserved end residues are part of each CDR3. D genes are given only for firm matches. Rows may omit the clone size; those that give it use once, few, many or a size class.

cdr3_length d_call j_call clone_size v_call cdr3_aa cdr3_nt
11 . TRBJ2-1 . TRBV7-2 CASSSRGEQFF TGTGCCAGCAGCTCCCGGGGGGAGCAGTTCTTC
16 . TRBJ2-7 . TRBV4-2 CASSPGSRTPPYEQYF TGTGCCAGCAGCCCAGGGTCCAGGACCCCCCCATACGAGCAGTACTTC
13 . TRBJ2-7 . TRBV6-5 CASLRHGEYEQYF TGTGCCAGCCTCCGGCACGGAGAATACGAGCAGTACTTC
13 TRBD1 TRBJ2-6 . TRBV19 CAAQGAGANVLTF TGTGCCGCACAGGGGGCTGGGGCCAACGTCCTGACTTTC
17 . TRBJ1-1 once TRBV7-9 CASSLFARRRTNTEAFF TGTGCCAGCAGCTTATTCGCGAGACGAAGGACTAACACTGAAGCTTTCTTT
12 . TRBJ1-1 . TRBV10-3 CAISGQNTEAFF TGTGCCATCAGTGGACAGAACACTGAAGCTTTCTTT
13 . TRBJ2-1 . TRBV18 CASSSLTNNEQFF TGTGCCAGCTCTTCGCTTACTAACAATGAGCAGTTCTTC
15 TRBD1 TRBJ2-1 . TRBV7-9 CASSLGDRGHNEQFF TGTGCCAGCAGCTTAGGGGACAGGGGCCACAATGAGCAGTTCTTC
15 . TRBJ1-6 . TRBV7-9 CASSLDPGSNSPLHF TGTGCCAGCAGCTTAGATCCAGGGTCCAATTCACCCCTCCACTTT
14 TRBD1 TRBJ1-4 . TRBV19 CASSRTGGNEKLFF TGTGCCAGTAGTCGGACAGGGGGTAATGAAAAACTGTTTTTT